These 5 T cell receptor beta chains came from one sample sequenced in a study of radiation and T cells in renal cell carcinoma. The treatment: 15 Gy SBRT to primary tumor, nephrectomy 4 weeks later. Sequenced by immunoSEQ multiplex PCR; TCRdb stores in-frame clones only, minus some. Here the sample spans 22,000 or so clones, around 46% being singletons. The input for sequencing was tumor tissue, taken from a patient whose treatment included radiotherapy and nephrectomy. Receptors originate from a woman aged 45-60 years with renal cell carcinoma.

The J gene is TRBJ1-4, the V gene TRBV19, with a weak D call TRBD1 (5 bases). The V end was cut by 3 bases, the J end by 8 bases, with 16 bases between. Germline CDR1 reads LNHDA; CDR2 reads SQIVND (reference sequence). The CDR3 has 15 residues. This CDR3 is CASSIRHGGREKLFF. Written as DNA, the CDR3 is TGTGCCAGTAGTATCCGCCACGGGGGTCGGGAAAAACTGTTTTTT.

The CDR3 is CASRTPGGNGYTF. The DNA for the CDR3 is TGTGCCAGTCGAACACCGGGGGGGAATGGCTACACCTTC. This sequence joins TRBV19 and TRBJ1-2, with D possibly TRBD1 on 5 matching bases. V lost 8 bases and J lost 6, with 16 bases in between. The V gene's germline CDR1 is LNHDA and CDR2 SQIVND (reference sequence). The CDR3 length is 13 residues.

In this sample, this clone turned up a few times. The rearrangement links TRBV9 to TRBJ1-5; D is perhaps TRBD1 (5 bases). Germline loops: CDR1 SGDLS, CDR2 YYNGEE. This CDR3 has 15 residues. Deletions cut 0 bases from V and 8 bases from J, with 15 bases between. In DNA, the CDR3 is TGTGCCAGCAGCGTAGACCAGGGTCGCGGGGAGCCCCAGCATTTT. Residues: CASSVDQGRGEPQHF.

The V and J genes are TRBV7-2 and TRBJ2-7, with 7 bases that match TRBD1. Germline V CDR1 and CDR2: SGHTA, FQGNSA. The CDR3 covers 15 residues. The V gene end was trimmed by 2 bases and the J gene end by 4 bases; junction bases not matched to a gene: 8. The CDR3 protein is CASSLLSGTEYEQYF. CDR3 DNA: TGTGCCAGCAGCTTACTATCCGGGACAGAGTACGAGCAGTACTTC.

The gene calls are TRBV29-1 and TRBJ1-3; no firm D call. Trimming removed 2 bases at V and 2 bases at J, with 1 base between. CDR3 size: 11 residues. Germline V gene lookup returns CDR1 SQVTM and CDR2 ANQGSEA. The CDR3 protein is CSVETGNTIYF. For the CDR3, the DNA is TGCAGCGTTGAAACTGGAAACACCATATATTTT.